These 21 T cell receptor beta chains originate from one sample sequenced in a study of cytomegalovirus exposure and HLA in healthy donors. PCR employed 60 Vbeta and 13 Jbeta primers. Sequencing was performed with immunoSEQ multiplex PCR; in TCRdb, only in-frame clones are kept and a portion is missing. The sample consists of roughly 200,000 clones, 70% to 80% of them appearing once. Input material: PBMCs. Receptors originate from a male donor in good health and CMV-seronegative.

The chain combines TRBV7-8 with TRBJ2-3; D is unclear. V dropped 5 bases and J dropped 0 bases, with 12 bases sitting between them. There are 15 residues in the CDR3. Germline V gives CDR1 SGHVS, CDR2 FQNEAQ. Here the CDR3 reads CASSIPISSTDTQYF. For the CDR3, the DNA is TGTGCCAGCAGCATCCCGATTAGTAGCACAGATACGCAGTATTTT.

The CDR3 region is CASSGGTGGDSNGYTF. CDR3 in DNA: TGTGCCAGCAGCGGGGGGACAGGGGGCGATTCCAATGGCTACACCTTC. The chain joins TRBV9 to TRBJ1-2; 12 bases are a match to TRBD1. With 3 bases clipped from V and 6 bases from J, the junction kept 9 bases outside the gene matches. The CDR3 is 16 amino acids. Germline-derived CDR1 and CDR2 are SGDLS and YYNGEE.

This clone has more than one count but fewer than ten. The chain is built from TRBV4-1 and TRBJ2-7, with TRBD2 matching over 8 bases. The germline V gene has CDR1 MGHRA and CDR2 YSYEKL. The CDR3 consists of 14 residues. J was trimmed by 6 bases and V by 0 bases; bases with no gene match: 4. CDR3 amino acids: CASSQDGLASEQYF. As DNA, the CDR3 is TGCGCCAGCAGCCAAGATGGACTAGCCTCCGAGCAGTACTTC.

The chain has TRBV28 and TRBJ2-7; 11 positions agree with TRBD2. J was trimmed by 2 bases and V by 2 bases; bases with no gene match: 5. Germline V CDR1 and CDR2: MDHEN, SYDVKM. The CDR3 has 16 amino acids. This CDR3 reads CASSLVTSGITYEQYF. In nucleotides, the CDR3 is TGTGCCAGCAGTTTAGTGACTAGCGGGATAACCTACGAGCAGTACTTC. The complete variable domain, with remaining parts taken from reference TRBV28 and TRBJ2-7, reads DVKVTQSSRYLVKRTGEKVFLECVQDMDHENMFWYRQDPGLGLRLIYFSYDVKMKEKGDIPEGYSVSREKKERFSLILESASTNQTSMYLCASSLVTSGITYEQYFGPGTRLTVT.

This chain uses TRBV13 with TRBJ1-6, with 7 nucleotides matching TRBD1. Trimming cost V 5 bases and J 5 bases; bases outside gene matches: 3. Germline V gene lookup returns CDR1 PRHDT and CDR2 FYEKMQ (reference sequence). The CDR3 totals 14 residues. Here the CDR3 reads CASSPQGDNSPLHF. In DNA form, the CDR3 reads TGTGCCAGCAGCCCTCAGGGGGATAATTCACCCCTCCACTTT.

V and J are TRBV28 and TRBJ2-6; D is undetermined. Trimming took off 5 bases at V and 0 bases at J, with 5 bases between the two ends. Germline V CDR1 and CDR2: MDHEN, SYDVKM. This CDR3 has 14 residues. CDR3 sequence: CASSPLSGANVLTF. The CDR3 DNA follows: TGTGCCAGCAGTCCCCTCTCTGGGGCCAACGTCCTGACTTTC.

This chain uses TRBV14 with TRBJ2-1, with 7 bases identical to TRBD2. The CDR3 length is 16 residues. In germline, CDR1 is SGHDN, CDR2 FVKESK. The trim removed 4 bases at V and 4 bases at J, leaving 10 bases unmatched. The CDR3 bases are TGTGCCAGCAGCCCCCGGGGTAGCGGGCTTTACAATGAGCAGTTCTTC. It yields the protein CASSPRGSGLYNEQFF.

The chain has TRBV7-9 and TRBJ2-1, with 12 bases lining up with TRBD2. Looked up from germline, CDR1 is SEHNR and CDR2 is FQNEAQ (reference sequence). The V segment lost 3 bases and the J segment 7 bases; nucleotides outside the gene matches: 7. This CDR3 region has 16 residues. This CDR3 is CASSFLRLAGGNEQFF. DNA for the CDR3: TGTGCCAGCAGCTTTTTGAGGCTAGCGGGAGGGAATGAGCAGTTCTTC.

This clone was counted a single time. The chain combines TRBV6-5 with TRBJ1-3, with D possibly TRBD1 on 5 matching bases. The CDR3 extends over 14 amino acids. Trimming took off 5 bases at V and 2 bases at J, with 10 bases between the two ends. Per the germline V gene, CDR1 is MNHEY and CDR2 is SVGAGI. CDR3 DNA: TGTGCCAGCAGTGATATAGGGGCTGGAAACACCATATATTTT. Its translation: CASSDIGAGNTIYF.

The chain has TRBV2 and TRBJ1-2, with D possibly being TRBD1 (6 bases). This CDR3 region has 13 residues. Germline CDR1 and CDR2: SNHLY and FYNNEI. The germline V and J ends were trimmed by 9 bases and 2 bases, with 13 bases remaining between them. In DNA form, the CDR3 reads TGTGCCAGAGAAGCAGGGGACAACTATGGCTACACCTTC. This sequence encodes CAREAGDNYGYTF.

This clone was recorded a few times. This chain links TRBV28 with TRBJ1-4; D is undetermined. Germline V gives CDR1 MDHEN, CDR2 SYDVKM. The ends were cut back, 6 bases at V and 5 bases at J, with 10 bases in the middle. This CDR3 is built from 13 residues. The CDR3 protein is CASSRSLNEKLFF. CDR3 sequence (DNA): TGTGCCAGCAGCCGGTCCCTAAATGAAAAACTGTTTTTT.

This clone was detected only once. The CDR3 nucleotides read TGTGCCAGCAGAACCGAAAGCGTGAACACTGAAGCTTTCTTT. Protein: CASRTESVNTEAFF. The rearrangement uses TRBV2 and TRBJ1-1; D is undetermined. The CDR3 totals 14 residues. V lost 6 bases to trimming and J lost 0 bases, with 11 bases between them. Germline V gene data show CDR1 as SNHLY and CDR2 as FYNNEI. The complete variable domain, with remaining parts taken from reference TRBV2 and TRBJ1-1, reads EPEVTQTPSHQVTQMGQEVILRCVPISNHLYFYWYRQILGQKVEFLVSFYNNEISEKSEIFDDQFSVERPDGSNFTLKIRSTKLEDSAMYFCASRTESVNTEAFFGQGTRLTVV.

The genes are TRBV28 and TRBJ1-5, with a possible D match to TRBD1 (6 bases). V lost 4 bases, J lost 0 bases, and 16 bases lay in between. Germline loops: CDR1 MDHEN, CDR2 SYDVKM. There are 17 residues in the CDR3. DNA for the CDR3: TGTGCCAGCAGTTCCACCGGGACACCTCATAGCAATCAGCCCCAGCATTTT. Translation: CASSSTGTPHSNQPQHF. Variable domain in full (rest from reference TRBV28 and TRBJ1-5): DVKVTQSSRYLVKRTGEKVFLECVQDMDHENMFWYRQDPGLGLRLIYFSYDVKMKEKGDIPEGYSVSREKKERFSLILESASTNQTSMYLCASSSTGTPHSNQPQHFGDGTRLSIL.

V and J are TRBV7-8 and TRBJ2-6, with D maybe TRBD1 (5 bases). This CDR3 is built from 17 residues. Germline lookup yields CDR1 SGHVS and CDR2 FQNEAQ. V was cut by 4 bases and J by 0 bases, with 13 bases left in between. The CDR3: CASSWGREGSGANVLTF. The CDR3, as DNA: TGTGCCAGCAGCTGGGGCAGGGAAGGCTCTGGGGCCAACGTCCTGACTTTC.

The V gene is TRBV6-5, the J gene TRBJ1-5; 7 bases match TRBD1. The CDR3 has 13 amino acids. Germline CDR1 is MNHEY and CDR2 is SVGAGI. Losses at the gene ends were 6 bases for V and 5 bases for J; bases not matched to a gene: 4. The chain's CDR3 is CASRKQGYQPQHF. CDR3 bases: TGTGCCAGCAGAAAACAGGGGTATCAGCCCCAGCATTTT.

The chain couples TRBV30 to TRBJ1-4; possibly TRBD1 for D (6 bases). Germline V gene lookup returns CDR1 GTSNPN and CDR2 SVGIG (reference sequence). Trimming took 1 base from V and 8 from J, leaving 14 bases between them. The CDR3 is 14 residues long. CDR3 in DNA: TGTGCCTGGAGTGGGGGGGGCATGCGGGAAAAACTGTTTTTT. It is translated as CAWSGGGMREKLFF. The entire variable domain, with the rest obtained from reference TRBV30 and TRBJ1-4, is as follows: SQTIHQWPATLVQPVGSPLSLECTVEGTSNPNLYWYRQAAGRGLQLLFYSVGIGQISSEVPQNLSASRPQDRQFILSSKKLLLSDSGFYLCAWSGGGMREKLFFGSGTQLSVL.

The chain couples TRBV11-2 to TRBJ2-5; perhaps TRBD1 as D (5 bases). The germline CDR1 and CDR2 sequences are SGHAT and FQNNGV. The CDR3 covers 13 residues. Trimming cost V 5 bases and J 4 bases, with 11 bases left between them. The CDR3 protein is CASSNWGGETQYF. The DNA of the CDR3 is TGTGCCAGCAGCAATTGGGGCGGAGAGACCCAGTACTTC.

This sequence joins TRBV6-6 and TRBJ1-1; D is possibly TRBD1 (5 bases). CDR3 size: 12 residues. Germline loops: CDR1 MNHNY, CDR2 SVGAGI (reference sequence). The V gene lost 6 bases and the J gene lost 1 base, with 6 bases spanning the gap. CDR3 amino acids: CASRGGNTEAFF. DNA of the CDR3: TGTGCCAGCAGGGGGGGGAACACTGAAGCTTTCTTT.

Notes on this clone: An end of the junction does not agree with germline; a read error may underlie this. Other DNA variants within this sample encode the same CDR3. The chain carries TRBV7-8 and TRBJ1-4; 7 nucleotides agree with TRBD1. Per germline, CDR1 SGHVS and CDR2 FQNEAQ. This CDR3 has 18 residues. The CDR3, as DNA: TGTGCCAGTAGCTTATTACCCAGGGGGAGTGCAACTAATGAAAAACTGTTTTTT. Translating it yields CASSLLPRGSATNEKLFF.

This clone came up a few times. The chain couples TRBV28 to TRBJ1-5; D is ambiguous. CDR1 and CDR2 (germline): MDHEN, SYDVKM. Trimming removed 3 bases at V and 4 bases at J, with 7 bases between. This CDR3 contains 13 residues. The CDR3 region is CASSFSYNQPQHF. The DNA of the CDR3 is TGTGCCAGCAGTTTTAGCTATAATCAGCCCCAGCATTTT.

The chain links TRBV5-1 to TRBJ1-1; the D is unclear. The CDR3 is 15 residues long. Germline V CDR1 and CDR2: SGHRS, YFSETQ. V gave up 0 bases and J gave up 5 bases, with 14 bases separating them. The CDR3 region is CASSLGPGTRTEAFF. As DNA, the CDR3 is TGCGCCAGCAGCTTGGGGCCGGGAACGAGAACTGAAGCTTTCTTT. Combining the CDR3 with reference TRBV5-1 and TRBJ1-1 gives the whole variable domain KAGVTQTPRYLIKTRGQQVTLSCSPISGHRSVSWYQQTPGQGLQFLFEYFSETQRNKGNFPGRFSGRQFSNSRSEMNVSTLELGDSALYLCASSLGPGTRTEAFFGQGTRLTVV.